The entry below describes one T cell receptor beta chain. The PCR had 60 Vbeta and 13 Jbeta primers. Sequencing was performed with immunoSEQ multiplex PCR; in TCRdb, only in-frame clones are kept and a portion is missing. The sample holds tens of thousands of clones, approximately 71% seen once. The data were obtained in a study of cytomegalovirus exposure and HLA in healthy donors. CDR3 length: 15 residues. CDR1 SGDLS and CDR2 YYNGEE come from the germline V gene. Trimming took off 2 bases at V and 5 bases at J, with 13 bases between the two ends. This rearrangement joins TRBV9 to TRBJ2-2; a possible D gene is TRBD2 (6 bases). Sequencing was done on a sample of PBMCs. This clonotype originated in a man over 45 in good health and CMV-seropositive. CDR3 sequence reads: CASSVGLATTGELFF. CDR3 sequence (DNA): TGTGCCAGCAGCGTGGGCCTAGCGACAACCGGGGAGCTGTTTTTT.